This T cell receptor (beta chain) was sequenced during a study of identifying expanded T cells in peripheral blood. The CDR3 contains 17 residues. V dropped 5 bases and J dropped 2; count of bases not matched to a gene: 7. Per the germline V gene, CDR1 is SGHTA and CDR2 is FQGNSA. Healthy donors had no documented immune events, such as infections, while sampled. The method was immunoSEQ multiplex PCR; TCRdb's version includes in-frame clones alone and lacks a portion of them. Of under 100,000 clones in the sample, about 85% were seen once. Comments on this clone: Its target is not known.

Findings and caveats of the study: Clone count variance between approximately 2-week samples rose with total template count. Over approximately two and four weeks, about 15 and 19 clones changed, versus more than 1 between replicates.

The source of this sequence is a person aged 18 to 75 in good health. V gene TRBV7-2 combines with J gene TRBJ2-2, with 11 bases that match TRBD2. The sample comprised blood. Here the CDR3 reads CASSPGLAAPNTGELFF. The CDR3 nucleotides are TGTGCCAGCAGCCCGGGACTAGCGGCACCTAACACCGGGGAGCTGTTTTTT. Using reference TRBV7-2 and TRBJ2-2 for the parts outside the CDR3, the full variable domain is GAGVSQSPSNKVTEKGKDVELRCDPISGHTALYWYRQSLGQGLEFLIYFQGNSAPDKSGLPSDRFSAERTGGSVSTLTIQRTQQEDSAVYLCASSPGLAAPNTGELFFGEGSRLTVL.